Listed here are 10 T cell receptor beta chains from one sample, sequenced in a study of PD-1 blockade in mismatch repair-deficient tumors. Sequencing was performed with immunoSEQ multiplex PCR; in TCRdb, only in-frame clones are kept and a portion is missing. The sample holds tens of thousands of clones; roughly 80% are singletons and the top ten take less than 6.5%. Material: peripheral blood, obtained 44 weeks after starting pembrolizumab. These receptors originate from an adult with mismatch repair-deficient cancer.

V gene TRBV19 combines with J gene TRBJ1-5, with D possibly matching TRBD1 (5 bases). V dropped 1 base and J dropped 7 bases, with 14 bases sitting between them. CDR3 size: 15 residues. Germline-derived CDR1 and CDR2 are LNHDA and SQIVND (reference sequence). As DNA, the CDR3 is TGTGCCAGTAGTATAGCAGGGTCCACGAACCAGCCCCAGCATTTT. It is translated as CASSIAGSTNQPQHF.

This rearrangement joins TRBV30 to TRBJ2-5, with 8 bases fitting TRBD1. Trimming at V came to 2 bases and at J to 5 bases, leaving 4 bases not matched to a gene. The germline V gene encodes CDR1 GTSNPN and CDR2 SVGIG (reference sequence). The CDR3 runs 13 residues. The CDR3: CAWSFQGAETQYF. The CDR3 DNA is TGTGCCTGGAGTTTCCAGGGGGCGGAGACCCAGTACTTC.

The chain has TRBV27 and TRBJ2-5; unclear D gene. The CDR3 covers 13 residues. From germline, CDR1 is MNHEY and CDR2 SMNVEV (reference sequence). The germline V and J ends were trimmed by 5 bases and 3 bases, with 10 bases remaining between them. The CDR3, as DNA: TGTGCCAGCAGTCTGTCCTTCAAAGAGACCCAGTACTTC. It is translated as CASSLSFKETQYF.

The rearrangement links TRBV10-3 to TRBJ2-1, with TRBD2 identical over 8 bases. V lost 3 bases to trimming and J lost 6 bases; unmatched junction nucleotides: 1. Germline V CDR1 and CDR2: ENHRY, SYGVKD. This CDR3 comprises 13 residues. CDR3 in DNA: TGTGCCATCAGTGACGGGACTAGCAATGAGCAGTTCTTC. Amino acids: CAISDGTSNEQFF.

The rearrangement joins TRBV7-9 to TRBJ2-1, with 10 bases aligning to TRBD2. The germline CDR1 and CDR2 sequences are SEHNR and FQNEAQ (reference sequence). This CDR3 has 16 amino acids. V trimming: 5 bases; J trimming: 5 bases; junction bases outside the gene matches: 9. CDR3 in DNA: TGTGCCAGCAGCCAACCCGGACTAGCGGAGCACAATGAGCAGTTCTTC. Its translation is CASSQPGLAEHNEQFF.

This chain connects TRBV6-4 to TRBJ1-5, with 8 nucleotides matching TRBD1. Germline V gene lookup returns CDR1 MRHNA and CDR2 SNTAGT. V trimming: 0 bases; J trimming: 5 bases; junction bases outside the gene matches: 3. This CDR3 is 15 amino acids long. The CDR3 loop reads CASSDSPGGDQPQHF. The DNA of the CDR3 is TGTGCCAGCAGTGACTCACCAGGGGGCGATCAGCCCCAGCATTTT.

The chain's CDR3 is CASSPEIAKNIQYF. The CDR3, as DNA: TGCGCCAGCAGCCCGGAAATAGCCAAAAACATTCAGTACTTC. The chain employs TRBV5-1 and TRBJ2-4, with D uncertain. The V end lost 4 bases, the J end lost 0 bases, and 8 bases lay between the germline ends. Germline CDR1 and CDR2: SGHRS and YFSETQ. CDR3 size: 14 residues.

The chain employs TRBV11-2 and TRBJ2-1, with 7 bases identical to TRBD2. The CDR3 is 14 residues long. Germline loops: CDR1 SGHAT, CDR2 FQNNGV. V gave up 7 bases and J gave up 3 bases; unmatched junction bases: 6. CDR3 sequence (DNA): TGTGCCAGCAAACTCGGCGGGGGCTACAATGAGCAGTTCTTC. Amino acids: CASKLGGGYNEQFF.

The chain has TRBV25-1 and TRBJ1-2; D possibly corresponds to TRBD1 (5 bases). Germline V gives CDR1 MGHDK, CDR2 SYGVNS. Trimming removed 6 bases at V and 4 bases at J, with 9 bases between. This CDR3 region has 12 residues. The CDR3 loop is CASRIDSYGYTF. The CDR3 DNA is TGTGCCAGCAGAATCGACAGCTATGGCTACACCTTC.

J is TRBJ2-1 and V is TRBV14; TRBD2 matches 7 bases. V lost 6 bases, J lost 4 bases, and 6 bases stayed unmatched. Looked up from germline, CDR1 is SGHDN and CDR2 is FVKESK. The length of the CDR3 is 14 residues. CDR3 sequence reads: CASRGGSTYNEQFF. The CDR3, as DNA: TGTGCCAGCAGGGGCGGGAGTACGTACAATGAGCAGTTCTTC.